This T cell receptor beta chain was found in a study of regulatory dendritic cells for organ transplantation. Using immunoSEQ multiplex PCR, the repertoire was profiled, and TCRdb retains in-frame clones only, with some absent. The data contain fewer than 40,000 clones, around 90% of them singletons. The V and J ends lost 0 bases and 3 bases respectively, with 9 bases between them. Germline V gene data show CDR1 as LGHNA and CDR2 as YSLEER. The CDR3 covers 15 residues. The sample consisted of naive CD4+ T cells from blood. The subset denotes: CD45RA+ naive T cells. The sequence was obtained from a human donor in good health. The chain couples TRBV4-3 to TRBJ1-5; D call uncertain. CDR3 sequence: CASSQDTDPNQPQHF. DNA of the CDR3: TGCGCCAGCAGCCAAGATACAGACCCCAATCAGCCCCAGCATTTT.